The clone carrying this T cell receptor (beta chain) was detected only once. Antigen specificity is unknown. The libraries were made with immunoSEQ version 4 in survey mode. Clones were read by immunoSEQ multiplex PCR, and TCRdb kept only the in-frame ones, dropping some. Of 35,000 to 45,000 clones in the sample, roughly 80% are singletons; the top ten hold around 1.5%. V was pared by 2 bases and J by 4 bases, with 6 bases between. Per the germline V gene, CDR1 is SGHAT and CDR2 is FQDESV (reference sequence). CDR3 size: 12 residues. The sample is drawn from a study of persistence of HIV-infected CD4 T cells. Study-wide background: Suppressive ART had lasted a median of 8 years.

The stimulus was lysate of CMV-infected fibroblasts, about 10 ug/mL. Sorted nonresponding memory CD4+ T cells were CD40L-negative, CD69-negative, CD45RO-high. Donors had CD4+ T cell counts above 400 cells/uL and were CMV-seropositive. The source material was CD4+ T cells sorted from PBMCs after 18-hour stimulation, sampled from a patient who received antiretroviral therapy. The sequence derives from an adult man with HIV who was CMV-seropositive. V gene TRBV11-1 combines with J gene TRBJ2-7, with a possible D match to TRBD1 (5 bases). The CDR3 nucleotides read TGTGCCAGCAGCTTAAGGGGATACGAGCAGTACTTC. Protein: CASSLRGYEQYF. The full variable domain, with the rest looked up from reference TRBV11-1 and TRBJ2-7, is EAEVAQSPRYKITEKSQAVAFWCDPISGHATLYWYRQILGQGPELLVQFQDESVVDDSQLPKDRFSAERLKGVDSTLKIQPAELGDSAMYLCASSLRGYEQYFGPGTRLTVT.